This TCR beta chain was found in a study of shared clonotypes between healthy human individuals. There were no recent acute infections or vaccinations among the donors, who were healthy HIV-negative adults. Negatively enriched CD4+ T cells were divided by CD45RA into naive and memory. CDR3 size: 13 residues. The V end was cut by 2 bases, the J end by 8 bases, with 15 bases between. Germline V gene lookup returns CDR1 GTSNPN and CDR2 SVGIG (reference sequence). Every subset's genomic DNA went evenly onto several immunoSEQ plates. Data came from immunoSEQ multiplex PCR; TCRdb stores just in-frame clones and leaves some out. The top ten hold around 0.13% of the sample, which has 2 million to 2.5 million clones, approximately 94% seen once.

Sequencing was performed on naive CD4+ T cells sorted from blood. The subset is: CD45RA+ positively selected. This TCR came from a man between 18 and 29 years old in good health. The chain combines TRBV30 with TRBJ1-2, with D possibly TRBD1 on 5 matching bases. This CDR3 is CAWSFWGSRGYTF. The DNA of the CDR3 is TGTGCCTGGAGTTTCTGGGGGTCTAGGGGCTACACCTTC.